Listed below are T cell receptor beta chains from one sample, sequenced in a study of cytomegalovirus exposure and HLA in healthy donors. Clones were sequenced by immunoSEQ multiplex PCR, and TCRdb holds only the in-frame ones, with some missing. The sample contains some 180,000 clones, 81% of which appear only once. The sequenced material came from PBMCs. Receptors were obtained from a man aged 40-55 years in good health and CMV-seropositive. The conserved cysteine and the conserved F or W are not part of the CDR3 here. Each record gives: J gene, V gene, clone size, CDR3 protein. For some rows the clone size is stated as once, few or many, or as a class when expanded; others skip it.

j_gene: TRBJ2-1; v_gene: TRBV25-1; abundance: NA; CDR3aa: ASRTGNYNEQF
j_gene: TRBJ1-4; v_gene: TRBV15; abundance: NA; CDR3aa: ATSRDGLGEKLF
j_gene: TRBJ1-6; v_gene: TRBV6-1; abundance: NA; CDR3aa: ASRATGVSPLH
j_gene: TRBJ2-5; v_gene: TRBV19; abundance: NA; CDR3aa: ASSISDRGFETQY
j_gene: TRBJ2-5; v_gene: TRBV19; abundance: NA; CDR3aa: ASSKGGEETQY
j_gene: TRBJ1-4; v_gene: TRBV5-4; abundance: few; CDR3aa: ASSLSGVGNEKLF
j_gene: TRBJ2-2; v_gene: TRBV25-1; abundance: NA; CDR3aa: ASSELAPGQAHTGELF
j_gene: TRBJ2-3; v_gene: TRBV14; abundance: NA; CDR3aa: ASSQVYWDSTTDTQY
j_gene: TRBJ2-7; v_gene: TRBV19; abundance: NA; CDR3aa: ASTRTSGTLYEQY
j_gene: TRBJ2-2; v_gene: TRBV18; abundance: NA; CDR3aa: ASSPPDRNTGELF
j_gene: TRBJ1-1; v_gene: TRBV6-1; abundance: NA; CDR3aa: ASSTTGEFEAF
j_gene: TRBJ2-7; v_gene: TRBV2; abundance: NA; CDR3aa: ASSYGGLAGGGEQY
j_gene: TRBJ2-7; v_gene: TRBV19; abundance: few; CDR3aa: ASSRQGSYEQY
j_gene: TRBJ2-5; v_gene: TRBV27; abundance: NA; CDR3aa: ASSASPGVTQY
j_gene: TRBJ1-1; v_gene: TRBV4-3; abundance: few; CDR3aa: ASSQDWQLATKAF
j_gene: TRBJ2-1; v_gene: TRBV7-2; abundance: once; CDR3aa: ASSPGRNEQF
j_gene: TRBJ2-7; v_gene: TRBV6-1; abundance: few; CDR3aa: ASSDWTREQY
j_gene: TRBJ2-3; v_gene: TRBV5-6; abundance: NA; CDR3aa: ASSSGTSVRTDTQY
j_gene: TRBJ1-4; v_gene: TRBV7-9; abundance: NA; CDR3aa: ASSRQGAEEKLF
j_gene: TRBJ2-2; v_gene: TRBV10-3; abundance: NA; CDR3aa: AIGARREYTGELF
j_gene: TRBJ2-7; v_gene: TRBV4-1; abundance: NA; CDR3aa: ASSQRGTSSYEQY
j_gene: TRBJ1-1; v_gene: TRBV11-2; abundance: NA; CDR3aa: ASSRGQDNTEAF
j_gene: TRBJ1-1; v_gene: TRBV7-9; abundance: few; CDR3aa: ASSLSGQEAF
j_gene: TRBJ2-2; v_gene: TRBV5-8; abundance: NA; CDR3aa: ASSPGQYENTGELF
j_gene: TRBJ1-4; v_gene: TRBV5-1; abundance: NA; CDR3aa: ASSFGQGGNEKLF
j_gene: TRBJ2-1; v_gene: TRBV28; abundance: once; CDR3aa: ASSPPGLAGGDNEQF
j_gene: TRBJ2-3; v_gene: TRBV9; abundance: NA; CDR3aa: ASSAAGLTSTDTQY
j_gene: TRBJ1-2; v_gene: TRBV5-1; abundance: NA; CDR3aa: ASSLGASANYGYT
j_gene: TRBJ1-1; v_gene: TRBV5-1; abundance: NA; CDR3aa: ASSLQGGPEAF
j_gene: TRBJ1-2; v_gene: TRBV5-1; abundance: NA; CDR3aa: ASSLVGRDYGYT
j_gene: TRBJ1-2; v_gene: TRBV11-2; abundance: NA; CDR3aa: ASSLMGGQNYGYT
j_gene: TRBJ2-7; v_gene: TRBV19; abundance: NA; CDR3aa: ASSIASDRSYEQY
j_gene: TRBJ1-5; v_gene: TRBV6-5; abundance: NA; CDR3aa: ASSWTGGSNQPQH
j_gene: TRBJ1-4; v_gene: TRBV7-9; abundance: NA; CDR3aa: ASSLAPAGEKLF
j_gene: TRBJ1-1; v_gene: TRBV6-5; abundance: NA; CDR3aa: ASRGQGRNTEAF
j_gene: TRBJ2-7; v_gene: TRBV4-1; abundance: NA; CDR3aa: ASSQDRDRFSYEQY
j_gene: TRBJ2-2; v_gene: TRBV5-4; abundance: NA; CDR3aa: ASQRTANTGELF
j_gene: TRBJ2-2; v_gene: TRBV18; abundance: NA; CDR3aa: ASSPLGQNTGELF
j_gene: TRBJ2-7; v_gene: TRBV2; abundance: NA; CDR3aa: ASRRGGSSYEQY
j_gene: TRBJ2-7; v_gene: TRBV11-2; abundance: NA; CDR3aa: ASRRNSYEQY
j_gene: TRBJ2-4; v_gene: TRBV7-3; abundance: few; CDR3aa: ASSLTGSTKNIQY
j_gene: TRBJ2-6; v_gene: TRBV6-1; abundance: NA; CDR3aa: ASSGTIGRPSGANVLT
j_gene: TRBJ1-1; v_gene: TRBV6-1; abundance: NA; CDR3aa: ASRRGNTEAF
j_gene: TRBJ2-1; v_gene: TRBV5-6; abundance: NA; CDR3aa: ASSSPGLAGHNEQF
j_gene: TRBJ1-4; v_gene: TRBV6-1; abundance: NA; CDR3aa: ASSPRPGGVEKLF
j_gene: TRBJ2-2; v_gene: TRBV4-2; abundance: NA; CDR3aa: ASNQAGQGAGELF
j_gene: TRBJ2-5; v_gene: TRBV9; abundance: NA; CDR3aa: ASSVPGTSGQETQY
j_gene: TRBJ1-1; v_gene: TRBV7-9; abundance: NA; CDR3aa: ASSDRLNTEAF
j_gene: TRBJ2-6; v_gene: TRBV13; abundance: NA; CDR3aa: ASSPRGYGANVLT
j_gene: TRBJ2-2; v_gene: TRBV4-1; abundance: NA; CDR3aa: ASSRAESTGELF
j_gene: TRBJ2-5; v_gene: TRBV9; abundance: NA; CDR3aa: ASSVAPTVQETQY
j_gene: TRBJ2-7; v_gene: TRBV7-2; abundance: once; CDR3aa: ASNRDSPYEQY
j_gene: TRBJ1-2; v_gene: TRBV6-1; abundance: NA; CDR3aa: ASSENQGVSGYT
j_gene: TRBJ2-1; v_gene: TRBV27; abundance: NA; CDR3aa: ASSLVAGNEQF
j_gene: TRBJ1-6; v_gene: TRBV6-5; abundance: NA; CDR3aa: ASRGQGHNSPLH